The 26 T cell receptor beta chains below come from one sample, sequenced in a study of radiation and T cells in renal cell carcinoma. The protocol was immunoSEQ multiplex PCR, while the TCRdb copy is restricted to in-frame clones and leaves out a portion. The data hold about 64,000 clones, with around 80% observed a single time. As to time point: blood 4 weeks post-SBRT, at nephrectomy. Treatment noted: 15 Gy SBRT to primary tumor, nephrectomy 4 weeks later. Sequences were derived from blood, sampled from a patient whose treatment included radiotherapy and nephrectomy. The source is a man aged 55 to 69 with renal cell carcinoma.

The chain uses TRBV18 and TRBJ1-4, with 9 bases fitting TRBD1. V lost 4 bases, J lost 0 bases, and 3 bases stayed unmatched. Per germline, CDR1 KGHSH and CDR2 LQKENI. The CDR3 contains 16 residues. As DNA, the CDR3 is TGTGCCAGCTCACGGGACAGGGTGACAACTAATGAAAAACTGTTTTTT. Amino acids: CASSRDRVTTNEKLFF.

This sequence joins TRBV7-2 and TRBJ2-2, with D perhaps TRBD1 (6 bases). CDR3 length: 15 residues. Between the trimmed V and J ends, which lost 5 bases and 0 bases, there was a span of 10 bases. Germline V lookup: CDR1 SGHTA, CDR2 FQGNSA. In DNA, the CDR3 is TGTGCCAGCAGCCTCACAGGGACGAACACCGGGGAGCTGTTTTTT. This gives the protein CASSLTGTNTGELFF.

The chain uses TRBV28 and TRBJ2-7; D is undetermined. This CDR3 contains 13 residues. Per germline, CDR1 MDHEN and CDR2 SYDVKM. Between the trimmed V and J ends, which lost 1 base and 0 bases, there was a span of 4 bases. CDR3 protein: CASSLYGSYEQYV. The CDR3 DNA follows: TGTGCCAGCAGTTTATACGGCTCCTACGAGCAGTACGTC.

The chain has TRBV18 and TRBJ1-5; TRBD1 might be the D (6 bases). CDR3 size: 17 residues. Per germline, CDR1 KGHSH and CDR2 LQKENI. The germline V and J ends were trimmed by 4 bases and 0 bases, with 16 bases remaining between them. The CDR3 region is CASSLQGMGGSNQPQHF. CDR3 sequence (DNA): TGTGCCAGCTCACTACAGGGTATGGGGGGTAGCAATCAGCCCCAGCATTTT. Looking up the rest from reference TRBV18 and TRBJ1-5 gives the full variable domain: NAGVMQNPRHLVRRRGQEARLRCSPMKGHSHVYWYRQLPEEGLKFMVYLQKENIIDESGMPKERFSAEFPKEGPSILRIQQVVRGDSAAYFCASSLQGMGGSNQPQHFGDGTRLSIL.

V and J are TRBV11-3 and TRBJ2-5, with D perhaps assigned TRBD1 or TRBD2 (5 bases each). Germline V lookup: CDR1 SGHNT, CDR2 YENEEA. V was trimmed by 5 bases and J by 3 bases, leaving 16 bases between them. This CDR3 region has 15 residues. CDR3 coding DNA: TGTGCCAGCAGCCAGGGTGGCAGCGGCAAAGAGACCCAGTACTTC. Encoded protein: CASSQGGSGKETQYF.

In its sample, this clone was seen a few times. The rearrangement links TRBV6-6 to TRBJ1-2, with a possible D match to TRBD1 (5 bases). Germline V gives CDR1 MNHNY, CDR2 SVGAGI (reference sequence). The CDR3 is made up of 14 amino acids. Trimming pared 6 bases from V and 13 bases from J, leaving 24 bases between. This CDR3 is CASRPEGQGDSITF. CDR3 nucleotide sequence: TGTGCCAGCAGACCCGAAGGTCAGGGCGATTCAATCACCTTC.

This clone was seen just once. The rearrangement links TRBV4-3 to TRBJ1-3; 7 nucleotides align to TRBD1. Trimming cost V 2 bases and J 2 bases; bases outside gene matches: 0. This CDR3 contains 14 residues. Per germline, CDR1 LGHNA and CDR2 YSLEER. This CDR3 reads CASSQTGAGNTIYF. In DNA, the CDR3 is TGCGCCAGCAGCCAAACAGGGGCTGGAAACACCATATATTTT.

The J gene is TRBJ2-3, the V gene TRBV4-1; D possibly corresponds to TRBD2 (6 bases). Looked up from germline, CDR1 is MGHRA and CDR2 is YSYEKL. V was shortened by 1 base and J by 6 bases, with 17 bases between the two germline ends. CDR3 length equals 16 residues. The CDR3 spells CASSQVGLAVGDTQYF. CDR3 nucleotide sequence: TGCGCCAGCAGCCAAGTGGGACTGGCCGTGGGGGATACGCAGTATTTT.

Ten or more counts support this clone. V usage is TRBV6-4 and J usage is TRBJ2-1; TRBD2 aligns across 7 bases. Germline-derived CDR1 and CDR2 are MRHNA and SNTAGT. The CDR3 consists of 15 residues. V lost 5 bases, J lost 5 bases, and 9 bases stayed unmatched. The CDR3 protein is CASSTGTGGNNEQFF. CDR3 sequence (DNA): TGTGCCAGCAGTACCGGGACGGGGGGAAACAATGAGCAGTTCTTC.

The rearrangement joins TRBV6-6 to TRBJ1-2; possibly TRBD1 for D (5 bases). V lost 6 bases, J lost 8 bases, and 22 bases lay in between. The CDR3 totals 15 residues. Germline V gene lookup returns CDR1 MNHNY and CDR2 SVGAGI (reference sequence). In DNA form, the CDR3 reads TGTGCCAGCAGCCAAACCGACATCGCCGGGGGGGGCTACACCTTC. It is translated as CASSQTDIAGGGYTF.

The count of this clone is one. The rearrangement links TRBV7-2 to TRBJ1-2; a weak D match, TRBD1 (5 bases). The V end was cut by 3 bases, the J end by 1 base, with 9 bases between. The CDR3 length is 14 residues. Germline V gene data show CDR1 as SGHTA and CDR2 as FQGNSA. CDR3 amino acids: CASSFDSYNYGYTF. The DNA of the CDR3 is TGTGCCAGCAGCTTCGACAGCTATAACTATGGCTACACCTTC.

This sequence joins TRBV5-6 and TRBJ1-6; 10 nucleotides align to TRBD1. Germline CDR1 reads SGHDT; CDR2 reads YYEEEE. Trimming removed 1 base from V and 8 bases from J; junction bases left unmatched: 3. The CDR3 consists of 15 residues. The CDR3 nucleotides are TGTGCCAGCAGCTTGTTGGGGACAGGGGATTCACCCCTCCACTTT. It specifies CASSLLGTGDSPLHF.

The CDR3 sequence is CASSVRWEETQYF. CDR3 coding DNA: TGTGCCAGCAGCGTACGTTGGGAAGAGACCCAGTACTTC. The V call is TRBV9, the J call TRBJ2-5, with unresolved D. Germline V gene lookup returns CDR1 SGDLS and CDR2 YYNGEE. Between the trimmed V and J ends, which lost 1 base and 3 bases, there was a span of 7 bases. This CDR3 spans 13 amino acids.

A single count supports this clone. The V and J genes are TRBV30 and TRBJ1-2; D gene ambiguous. CDR1 GTSNPN and CDR2 SVGIG come from the germline V gene (reference sequence). There are 11 residues in the CDR3. V lost 2 bases to trimming and J lost 12 bases, with 13 bases between them. CDR3 DNA: TGTGCCTGGAGTTTGACCCCGGTGAACACCTTC. Translating gives CAWSLTPVNTF.

This rearrangement joins TRBV5-1 to TRBJ1-1; D perhaps matches TRBD1 (6 bases). V was pared by 3 bases and J by 1 base, with 16 bases between. Germline CDR1 SGHRS, CDR2 YFSETQ. The CDR3 is 16 amino acids. CDR3 residues: CASSSKPGHRNTEAFF. CDR3 DNA: TGCGCCAGCAGCTCCAAGCCGGGACACCGGAACACTGAAGCTTTCTTT.

This chain joins TRBV9 and TRBJ2-3; 7 bases are shared with TRBD1. Germline V gene lookup returns CDR1 SGDLS and CDR2 YYNGEE. V lost 7 bases, J lost 2 bases, and 1 base stayed unmatched. The CDR3 is made up of 12 amino acids. The CDR3 reads CASQGDTDTQYF. CDR3 coding DNA: TGTGCCAGCCAGGGGGACACAGATACGCAGTATTTT.

The rearrangement links TRBV29-1 to TRBJ1-2; 7 bases match TRBD1. The CDR3 is 12 residues long. J lost 6 bases, V lost 1 base, and 2 bases had no gene match. Germline V gives CDR1 SQVTM, CDR2 ANQGSEA. The CDR3, as DNA: TGCAGCGTTGAAGGAGGGGGCAATGGCTACACCTTC. Its protein is CSVEGGGNGYTF.

V and J are TRBV27 and TRBJ1-4; the D is unclear. The CDR3 totals 14 residues. Trimming removed 5 bases from V and 0 bases from J, with 7 bases in between. Germline V gives CDR1 MNHEY, CDR2 SMNVEV (reference sequence). The CDR3 coding sequence is TGTGCCAGCAGTCGATCCGCAACTAATGAAAAACTGTTTTTT. It translates to CASSRSATNEKLFF.

The chain links TRBV28 to TRBJ2-5, with TRBD1 matching over 7 bases. This CDR3 has 13 amino acids. Germline assignment: CDR1 MDHEN and CDR2 SYDVKM. Losses at the gene ends were 4 bases for V and 5 bases for J; bases not matched to a gene: 4. CDR3 coding DNA: TGTGCCAGCAGTTCCGACAGGGAGGAGACCCAGTACTTC. It encodes CASSSDREETQYF. The variable domain in full, completed from reference TRBV28 and TRBJ2-5, reads DVKVTQSSRYLVKRTGEKVFLECVQDMDHENMFWYRQDPGLGLRLIYFSYDVKMKEKGDIPEGYSVSREKKERFSLILESASTNQTSMYLCASSSDREETQYFGPGTRLLVL.

About this clone: Other DNA sequences in this specimen translate into the identical CDR3. The chain is built from TRBV25-1 and TRBJ2-3, with D hard to call. V shed 1 base and J shed 2 bases, with 7 bases lying between them. Germline assignment: CDR1 MGHDK and CDR2 SYGVNS. This CDR3 contains 14 residues. CDR3 region: CASSEFSLTDTQYF. DNA of the CDR3: TGTGCCAGCAGTGAATTCAGCCTCACAGATACGCAGTATTTT.

V gene TRBV7-2 combines with J gene TRBJ2-3, with 13 bases matching TRBD2. The trim removed 5 bases at V and 7 bases at J, leaving 3 bases unmatched. Germline CDR1 reads SGHTA; CDR2 reads FQGNSA. This CDR3 has 14 residues. CDR3 sequence reads: CASSTSGGANTQYF. The CDR3 nucleotides are TGTGCCAGCAGCACTAGCGGGGGGGCAAATACGCAGTATTTT.

The rearrangement uses TRBV7-8 and TRBJ2-3; 7 bases align to TRBD1. CDR1 is SGHVS, CDR2 FQNEAQ, per germline. The CDR3 totals 15 residues. Losses at the gene ends were 1 base for V and 1 base for J; bases not matched to a gene: 2. CDR3 sequence reads: CASSLEGAGTDTQYF. The CDR3 nucleotides read TGTGCCAGCAGCTTAGAGGGGGCGGGCACAGATACGCAGTATTTT.

The table lists this clone with a count of one. CDR3 sequence (DNA): TGTGCCAGCAGCTCGAGACGGGAGAACACCGGGGAGCTGTTTTTT. As protein: CASSSRRENTGELFF. The rearrangement links TRBV7-9 to TRBJ2-2, with D tentatively TRBD2 (5 bases). The V end lost 4 bases, the J end lost 1 base, and 10 bases lay between the germline ends. This CDR3 is 15 amino acids long. In germline, CDR1 is SEHNR, CDR2 FQNEAQ (reference sequence). Full variable domain (remainder filled in from reference TRBV7-9 and TRBJ2-2): DTGVSQNPRHKITKRGQNVTFRCDPISEHNRLYWYRQTLGQGPEFLTYFQNEAQLEKSRLLSDRFSAERPKGSFSTLEIQRTEQGDSAMYLCASSSRRENTGELFFGEGSRLTVL.

The chain is built from TRBV30 and TRBJ2-5; TRBD1 matches 9 bases. V lost 2 bases, J lost 4 bases, and 14 bases stayed unmatched. The length of the CDR3 is 17 residues. From germline, CDR1 is GTSNPN and CDR2 SVGIG (reference sequence). CDR3 sequence: CAWSPLPGTGSSETQYF. In DNA, the CDR3 is TGTGCCTGGAGTCCACTCCCTGGGACAGGGAGTTCAGAGACCCAGTACTTC. Using reference TRBV30 and TRBJ2-5 for the parts outside the CDR3, the full variable domain is SQTIHQWPATLVQPVGSPLSLECTVEGTSNPNLYWYRQAAGRGLQLLFYSVGIGQISSEVPQNLSASRPQDRQFILSSKKLLLSDSGFYLCAWSPLPGTGSSETQYFGPGTRLLVL.

The chain recombines TRBV30 with TRBJ1-1, with 7 bases that match TRBD1. The CDR3 consists of 13 residues. Trimming at V came to 5 bases and at J to 1 base, leaving 4 bases not matched to a gene. Germline assignment: CDR1 GTSNPN and CDR2 SVGIG (reference sequence). The CDR3 spells CAWDRVSNTEAFF. In DNA, the CDR3 is TGTGCCTGGGACAGGGTTTCGAACACTGAAGCTTTCTTT.

V is TRBV7-9 and J is TRBJ2-3; 12 bases are shared with TRBD2. Germline lookup yields CDR1 SEHNR and CDR2 FQNEAQ (reference sequence). The CDR3 spans 18 residues. V gave up 6 bases and J gave up 1 base; unmatched junction bases: 11. CDR3 in amino acids: CASSWDLAGGHGTDTQYF. DNA for the CDR3: TGTGCCAGCAGTTGGGATCTAGCGGGGGGGCACGGCACAGATACGCAGTATTTT.